The TCR beta chain described here comes from a study of tumor and adjacent non-tumor tissue in lung cancer (dated by TCRdb to 2017 to 2018). With respect to the entire study: By cancer type, the cohort comprised approximately twelve adenocarcinoma patients, 2 squamous cell carcinoma patients and 1 small cell lung cancer patient. Ages among the roughly 15 patients ranged from about 30 to 80 years, there were 10 men and 5 women, and disease was at TNM stage I to III. In total, sequencing yielded approximately 130,000,000 productive TCRbeta reads, which works out to an average of approximately 4 million reads per sample. The study compared bulk TCRbeta repertoires between lung tumor tissue and matched distant non-tumor lung tissue from about 14 lung cancer patients. TCRbeta CDR3 sequencing was performed on a few dozen paired specimens, with one tumor sample and one normal lung sample collected per patient.

General study outcomes and caveats: TCR diversity was significantly higher in younger patients, and greater tumor TCR diversity was associated with shorter overall survival and shorter disease-free survival. TCR diversity (inverse Simpson) was significantly higher in tumor than in normal lung tissue (around 460 vs 160, P = 0.0075, Mann-Whitney U test). Only approximately 16 patients were included in the cohort, and the need for larger samples and more detailed clinical data was noted by the authors. The top 100 clones made up a significantly larger cumulative share of the repertoire in normal lung than in tumor tissue. Neither the sequencing platform nor unique molecular identifiers are mentioned in the methods. Because peripheral blood was not sequenced, blood TCRbeta repertoires in the lung cancer patients of the study were not examined.

Libraries were made using multiplex PCR. TCRdb records Illumina HiSeq 2500 as the sequencer. TCRbeta libraries were constructed through three rounds of nested PCR with primers (Table S4) according to protocols adapted from ARM-PCR. Before sequencing, PCR products in the 200-500 bp range were cut out of the gel and cleaned up using the QIAquick gel extraction kit. On the authors' methods: Trimmomatic was used to clean the reads, FLASH merged the cleaned reads into complete CDR3 sequences, and MiTCR assigned the sequences to V(D)J germline segments. VDJtools was used to compute clonal diversity as the inverse Simpson's index. In-frame sequences lacking a premature stop codon were counted as productive reads. TCRdb trimmed the raw reads at Q25, called clones with MiXCR and kept productive beta chains. Rows are unified per CDR3 protein, each entry keeping the most common DNA and genes. TCRdb's processing, not the authors' own work, is the source of the V and J calls. This sample comprises 80,000 or so distinct CDR3 sequences, 70% to 90% of them detected only once. Less than 60% of the sample is in the top ten clones.

RNA was isolated from bulk unsorted tissue, and RNA quality was assessed with a NanoDrop ND-1000 and an Agilent 2100. For the normal lung samples, distant non-tumor tissue was collected more than 3 cm away from the tumor edge. Donors were newly diagnosed lung cancer patients admitted for thoracic surgery in China between August and November 2014, without prior chemotherapy. Anyone who had undergone radiotherapy or chemotherapy before, or who had another cancer at the same time, was left out of the study. Surgical tissue pieces of about 1-2.2 cm3 were preserved in RNAlater solution and stored at -80 °C until use. This clonotype has a handful of counts. The specificity of this receptor is unknown. The sample holds no much larger clone one base away, and base qualities are not on file. Including cysteine and phenylalanine, the CDR3 has 13 amino acids. The sequence is cut down to CDR3 DNA, 39 bases in frame from base 1. V loses 0 bases, J loses 3 bases, and the germline ends lie 3 bases apart. Reading the germline V gene gives CDR1 SGHAT and CDR2 FQNNGV.

The sample consisted of distant non-tumor lung tissue. This receptor was taken from a man aged 55 to 70 with non-small cell lung cancer. The chain is encoded by TRBV11-2 joined to TRBJ2-1, with the D gene too uncertain to name. The CDR3: CASSLEYYNEQFF. The nucleotides are TGTGCCAGCAGCTTAGAGTACTACAATGAGCAGTTCTTC.